One sample yielded the 20 T cell receptor beta chains listed below, sequenced in a study of CXCR3-negative and CXCR3-positive naive CD8 T cells. Each TRB cDNA library was prepared by 5' RACE (with UMI labels). TCRdb re-called the 5' RACE reads and catalogs CDR3 proteins one per entry, DNA excluded. Its clone listing holds some 61,000 distinct CDR3 sequences. Sequencing was done on a sample of naive CXCR3- CD8+ T cells from blood. The sample's subset: CD45RO-CCR7+CD27+CD95- naive CD8+ T cells lacking CXCR3 (TNR3-). The receptors were sampled from a human donor in good health. Some clones in this sample may be carry-over from other donors' samples.

V and J are TRBV19 and TRBJ2-1; absent DNA, TCRdb's TRBD2 call cannot be checked. The CDR3 has 13 residues. CDR1 is LNHDA and CDR2 is SQIVND in the germline V gene (reference sequence). Here the CDR3 reads CASSSAGGNEQFF.

The rearrangement joins TRBV7-8 to TRBJ1-2. This CDR3 has 11 residues. CDR1 is SGHVS and CDR2 is FQNEAQ in the germline V gene. The CDR3 protein is CASSFSGGYTF. Full variable domain (remainder filled in from reference TRBV7-8 and TRBJ1-2): GAGVSQSPRYKVAKRGQDVALRCDPISGHVSLFWYQQALGQGPEFLTYFQNEAQLDKSGLPSDRFFAERPEGSVSTLKIQRTQQEDSAVYLCASSFSGGYTFGSGTRLTVV.

The chain uses TRBV7-9 and TRBJ1-1; lacking DNA, the TRBD1 call made by TCRdb goes unchecked. Germline V gene data show CDR1 as SEHNR and CDR2 as FQNEAQ (reference sequence). CDR3 length equals 14 residues. The CDR3 sequence: CASSPDRGGTEAFF.

The chain carries TRBV29-1 and TRBJ2-6; TCRdb calls TRBD1, which cannot be checked without DNA. The CDR3 spans 14 residues. Germline V gene lookup returns CDR1 SQVTM and CDR2 ANQGSEA. CDR3 sequence: CSVLGVAGANVLTF.

V usage is TRBV20-1 and J usage is TRBJ2-7; without DNA, the TCRdb call of TRBD1 cannot be checked. This CDR3 contains 16 residues. Germline assignment: CDR1 DFQATT and CDR2 SNEGSKA (reference sequence). The CDR3 region is CSARPRVQLVPYEQYF.

The V call is TRBV29-1, the J call TRBJ2-1. Germline CDR1 is SQVTM and CDR2 is ANQGSEA. This CDR3 spans 14 amino acids. This CDR3 reads CSVGRESSYNEQFF.

The V call is TRBV5-1, the J call TRBJ2-3. CDR3 length equals 12 residues. Per the germline V gene, CDR1 is SGHRS and CDR2 is YFSETQ. The CDR3 is CASSSHTDTQYF.

This chain uses TRBV20-1 with TRBJ2-1; TCRdb gives TRBD2 as the D gene, but with no DNA this cannot be confirmed. This CDR3 is 12 amino acids long. Germline CDR1 is DFQATT and CDR2 is SNEGSKA (reference sequence). The CDR3 reads CSAEGGNNEQFF.

This chain connects TRBV15 to TRBJ2-3; TCRdb picks TRBD1, but there is no DNA to check that call. This CDR3 is built from 16 residues. Per germline, CDR1 LNHNV and CDR2 YYDKDF (reference sequence). The CDR3 region is CATSRGGAGDTDTQYF. Combining the CDR3 with reference TRBV15 and TRBJ2-3 gives the whole variable domain DAMVIQNPRYQVTQFGKPVTLSCSQTLNHNVMYWYQQKSSQAPKLLFHYYDKDFNNEADTPDNFQSRRPNTSFCFLDIRSPGLGDTAMYLCATSRGGAGDTDTQYFGPGTRLTVL.

The V and J genes are TRBV21-1 and TRBJ2-5; lacking DNA, the TRBD2 call made by TCRdb goes unchecked. TRBV21-1 is a pseudogene. The CDR3 covers 15 residues. The CDR3 region is CAGDGAGGGQETQYF.

The gene calls are TRBV7-9 and TRBJ2-7; TCRdb reports TRBD1, a call that lacks DNA to check it against. Germline CDR1 SEHNR, CDR2 FQNEAQ (reference sequence). The CDR3 totals 14 residues. The chain's CDR3 is CASSLGTGYYEQYF. Filled out from reference TRBV7-9 and TRBJ2-7, the complete variable domain reads DTGVSQNPRHKITKRGQNVTFRCDPISEHNRLYWYRQTLGQGPEFLTYFQNEAQLEKSRLLSDRFSAERPKGSFSTLEIQRTEQGDSAMYLCASSLGTGYYEQYFGPGTRLTVT.

V usage is TRBV5-1 and J usage is TRBJ2-3. Germline CDR1 and CDR2: SGHRS and YFSETQ. The CDR3 consists of 14 residues. CDR3 in amino acids: CASSLAGLTDTQYF.

V is TRBV7-2 and J is TRBJ2-7. The CDR3 is made up of 15 amino acids. Germline assignment: CDR1 SGHTA and CDR2 FQGNSA. CDR3 amino acids: CASSPHFSKHYEQYF.

The chain employs TRBV9 and TRBJ1-1. Germline assignment: CDR1 SGDLS and CDR2 YYNGEE. The CDR3 is made up of 12 amino acids. The CDR3 loop is CASSVDNTEAFF.

The chain recombines TRBV6-1 with TRBJ2-7; TCRdb selects TRBD2, and the lack of DNA leaves this call unchecked. This CDR3 is 14 amino acids long. Germline V lookup: CDR1 MNHNS, CDR2 SASEGT. The CDR3 sequence is CASSEDGLVAEQYF.

The genes are TRBV28 and TRBJ2-3. The V gene's germline CDR1 is MDHEN and CDR2 SYDVKM. The CDR3 loop spans 13 amino acids. The CDR3 here is CASSLTVGDTQYF.

This chain uses TRBV20-1 with TRBJ2-5; checking the TCRdb D call of TRBD1 is not possible without DNA. Germline CDR1 is DFQATT and CDR2 is SNEGSKA (reference sequence). CDR3 length equals 14 residues. CDR3 residues: CSARWDRVEETQYF.

The rearrangement links TRBV7-3 to TRBJ2-1; TCRdb picks TRBD2, but there is no DNA to check that call. The germline CDR1 and CDR2 sequences are SGHTA and FQGTGA. CDR3 length: 14 amino acids. This CDR3 reads CASSPLPVYNEQFF.

This chain joins TRBV27 and TRBJ2-5; absent DNA, TCRdb's TRBD1 call cannot be checked. CDR1 and CDR2 from the germline V gene are MNHEY and SMNVEV (reference sequence). The CDR3 sequence is 14 residues long. CDR3: CASSLMGGLETQYF.

The chain has TRBV6-2 or TRBV6-3 and TRBJ2-7; checking the TCRdb D call of TRBD2 is not possible without DNA. The CDR3 loop spans 15 amino acids. CDR1 is MNHEY and CDR2 is SVGEGT in the germline V gene. The CDR3 here is CASSPGTSGGHEQYF.